This TCR beta chain stems from a study of T cells in Graves' hyperthyroidism and ophthalmopathy. Whole-study context: Blood from the periphery was taken at initial diagnosis, before any treatment.

This clonotype appeared many times. Amplification yielded TCR beta CDR3 regions, with RNA transcripts as the source. Using the HTBI primer set, a first-round RT-PCR was run on the TCR CDR3. TCRdb re-derived calls from the multiplex PCR reads in MiXCR, one entry per CDR3 protein. The repertoire includes about 400,000 distinct CDR3 sequences, 15% of them detected once, and 15% to 20% sits in the top ten. Trimming removed 0 bases from V and 0 bases from J, with 8 bases in between. The CDR3 has 15 amino acids. CDR1 is SGHNT and CDR2 is YYREEE in the germline V gene (reference sequence). The genes are TRBV5-4 and TRBJ2-3; tentative D call: TRBD2 (6 bases). The TCR comes from a woman aged 55-70 years with Graves' ophthalmopathy. The specimen was blood. CDR3: CASSLDGGSTDTQYF. In nucleotides, the CDR3 is TGTGCCAGCAGCTTGGATGGGGGGAGCACAGATACGCAGTATTTT.